The clone carrying this T cell receptor beta chain was detected a few times. This CDR3 is also generated by other DNA sequences in the sample. In the original workflow: Amplification of reference gene primers provided the estimated nucleated cell counts. The protocol was immunoSEQ multiplex PCR, while the TCRdb copy is restricted to in-frame clones and leaves out a portion. The V and J calls and clone size are taken from that table; D and trimming were inferred from the DNA. The data show under 200,000 clones, more than 75% seen once. These data come from a study of blood T cell repertoires in COVID-19. Study-level background: In each case, the material was cDNA or gDNA derived from T cells, B-cell-depleted T cells, or PBMCs.

Germline CDR1 and CDR2: MNHEY and SMNVEV (reference sequence). V was trimmed by 0 bases and J by 4 bases, leaving 9 bases between them. This CDR3 spans 14 amino acids. The source material was peripheral blood. This receptor was taken from a man aged 45-65 years who had recovered from COVID-19. The V gene is TRBV27, the J gene TRBJ1-2; D is perhaps TRBD1 (5 bases). The CDR3 reads CASSLSRGGYGYTF. DNA for the CDR3: TGTGCCAGCAGTTTATCTAGGGGAGGCTATGGCTACACCTTC.